This entry lists 26 T cell receptor beta chains sequenced from one sample in a study of T cells in localized non-small cell lung cancer. Sequencing was performed with immunoSEQ multiplex PCR; in TCRdb, only in-frame clones are kept and a portion is missing. The data contain 25,000 to 35,000 clones, roughly 77% of them singletons. Sample: peripheral blood, taken before any cancer treatment. The receptors shown here come from a male donor aged 60 or over with stage III squamous cell lung carcinoma.

This chain uses TRBV29-1 with TRBJ1-1; TRBD1 might be the D (6 bases). Looked up from germline, CDR1 is SQVTM and CDR2 is ANQGSEA. The ends were cut back, 6 bases at V and 7 bases at J, with 21 bases in the middle. The CDR3 runs to 14 residues. CDR3 in DNA: TGCAGCGTCTTTCGAGACAGGCCCCGCATTGAAGCTTTCTTT. Its protein product is CSVFRDRPRIEAFF.

The DNA of the CDR3 is TGTGCCAGCAGCGTAGAAGCTGCCGGGGCCAACGTCCTGACTTTC. This encodes CASSVEAAGANVLTF. The rearrangement joins TRBV9 to TRBJ2-6, with no clear D. The CDR3 has 15 residues. Germline V lookup: CDR1 SGDLS, CDR2 YYNGEE. Between the trimmed V and J ends, which lost 0 bases and 4 bases, there was a span of 8 bases.

This clone was detected a few times. The V and J genes are TRBV5-1 and TRBJ2-3; possibly TRBD1 for D (5 bases). V lost 1 base and J 6 bases, leaving 12 bases between the germline ends. Per germline, CDR1 SGHRS and CDR2 YFSETQ. This CDR3 is 14 amino acids long. CDR3 bases: TGCGCCAGCAGCTTGTCCCAACAGGAGGATACGCAGTATTTT. Translation: CASSLSQQEDTQYF.

The gene calls are TRBV5-8 and TRBJ1-2; TRBD1 might be the D (5 bases). The CDR3 is made up of 15 amino acids. Per the germline V gene, CDR1 is SGHTS and CDR2 is YDEGEE. V lost 0 bases and J lost 5, with 14 bases in between. The CDR3 is CASSLEVQGTYGYTF. For the CDR3, the DNA is TGTGCCAGCAGCTTGGAAGTTCAGGGTACTTATGGCTACACCTTC.

This chain joins TRBV7-8 and TRBJ2-2, with TRBD1 matching over 10 bases. The CDR3 covers 17 residues. V was clipped by 4 bases and J by 5 bases; unmatched bases: 10. Germline lookup yields CDR1 SGHVS and CDR2 FQNEAQ. This CDR3 reads CASSSRRTGGRTGELFF. The DNA for the CDR3 is TGTGCCAGCAGCTCCCGTCGGACAGGGGGACGTACCGGGGAGCTGTTTTTT.

The chain joins TRBV9 to TRBJ1-1; possible D gene TRBD1, 6 bases. The CDR3 has 15 residues. From germline, CDR1 is SGDLS and CDR2 YYNGEE. V was clipped by 0 bases and J by 1 base, with 10 bases between them. The CDR3 region has the DNA TGTGCCAGCAGCGTAGTGGGGGCGAGGAACACTGAAGCTTTCTTT. Its protein product is CASSVVGARNTEAFF. Complete variable domain (other parts from reference TRBV9 and TRBJ1-1): DSGVTQTPKHLITATGQRVTLRCSPRSGDLSVYWYQQSLDQGLQFLIQYYNGEERAKGNILERFSAQQFPDLHSELNLSSLELGDSALYFCASSVVGARNTEAFFGQGTRLTVV.

The chain has TRBV9 and TRBJ1-5, with 7 bases fitting TRBD1. Germline CDR1 SGDLS, CDR2 YYNGEE. With 4 bases clipped from V and 5 bases from J, the junction kept 9 bases outside the gene matches. This CDR3 contains 15 residues. For the CDR3, the DNA is TGTGCCAGCAGCTTTGACAGGGATCATGATCAGCCCCAGCATTTT. It specifies CASSFDRDHDQPQHF.

This rearrangement joins TRBV5-6 to TRBJ1-1, with a tentative D call TRBD1 (6 bases). V was trimmed by 0 bases and J by 4 bases, leaving 13 bases between them. The CDR3 spans 15 residues. The germline V gene encodes CDR1 SGHDT and CDR2 YYEEEE. The CDR3 nucleotides are TGTGCCAGCAGCTTGGAGGGCAGGGGTCGCACTGAAGCTTTCTTT. It is translated as CASSLEGRGRTEAFF.

The rearrangement uses TRBV5-6 and TRBJ1-1, with TRBD1 matching over 7 bases. Germline-derived CDR1 and CDR2 are SGHDT and YYEEEE. The V gene end was trimmed by 5 bases and the J gene end by 3 bases; junction bases not matched to a gene: 7. This CDR3 comprises 14 residues. The DNA of the CDR3 is TGTGCCAGCAGTCAACAGGGGTGGGACACTGAAGCTTTCTTT. This sequence encodes CASSQQGWDTEAFF.

The CDR3 DNA reads as TGTGCCAGCAGCCCCGACAGGGGAAATGGCTACACCTTC. This encodes CASSPDRGNGYTF. The chain has TRBV7-2 and TRBJ1-2; 8 bases align to TRBD1. CDR1 and CDR2 (germline): SGHTA, FQGNSA. The CDR3 runs to 13 residues. The trim removed 5 bases at V and 6 bases at J, leaving 5 bases unmatched. Full variable domain (rest looked up from reference TRBV7-2 and TRBJ1-2): GAGVSQSPSNKVTEKGKDVELRCDPISGHTALYWYRQSLGQGLEFLIYFQGNSAPDKSGLPSDRFSAERTGGSVSTLTIQRTQQEDSAVYLCASSPDRGNGYTFGSGTRLTVV.

This rearrangement joins TRBV7-8 to TRBJ2-2; TRBD2 agrees at 10 bases. CDR1 is SGHVS and CDR2 is FQNEAQ in the germline V gene. V shed 5 bases and J 1 base; nucleotides not matched to a gene: 7. This CDR3 comprises 17 residues. The CDR3 sequence: CASSIRLAGLNTGELFF. The CDR3 DNA sequence: TGTGCCAGCAGCATCCGACTAGCGGGTCTGAACACCGGGGAGCTGTTTTTT.

The gene calls are TRBV7-3 and TRBJ2-2; the match to TRBD2 covers 11 bases. The germline CDR1 and CDR2 sequences are SGHTA and FQGTGA. The CDR3 totals 17 residues. Trimming cost V 5 bases and J 3 bases; bases outside gene matches: 8. The CDR3 DNA sequence: TGTGCCAGCAGCGCCACTAGCGGGGGCCCTTACACCGGGGAGCTGTTTTTT. This sequence encodes CASSATSGGPYTGELFF.

The chain recombines TRBV9 with TRBJ1-2, with D tentatively TRBD1 (5 bases). Germline values: CDR1 SGDLS, CDR2 YYNGEE. V lost 0 bases, J lost 3 bases, and 21 bases lay in between. The CDR3 consists of 18 residues. CDR3 sequence (DNA): TGTGCCAGCAGCGTAGCTGACCGGGGGTTTAGGCTCCACTATGGCTACACCTTC. Its translation: CASSVADRGFRLHYGYTF.

This clone was seen a few times. This chain connects TRBV2 to TRBJ1-5; D unresolved. Germline V CDR1 and CDR2: SNHLY, FYNNEI. The CDR3 extends over 14 amino acids. Trimming removed 8 bases at V and 1 base at J, with 12 bases between. The chain's CDR3 is CASGRVLSNQPQHF. DNA for the CDR3: TGTGCCAGCGGTAGGGTTCTGAGCAATCAGCCCCAGCATTTT.

The CDR3 region has the DNA TGTGCCAGCCAAGGCGCGGGAAAAGGCCATGGCTACACCTTC. Its translation is CASQGAGKGHGYTF. The V gene is TRBV6-5, the J gene TRBJ1-2; unclear D gene. In germline, CDR1 is MNHEY, CDR2 SVGAGI. V gave up 8 bases and J gave up 6 bases, with 19 bases separating them. The CDR3 runs to 14 residues.

This clone was observed a few times. The rearrangement uses TRBV4-3 and TRBJ2-1, with 8 positions matching TRBD2. The CDR3 is 16 amino acids. The germline gives CDR1 LGHNA, CDR2 YSLEER. J was trimmed by 0 bases and V by 3 bases; bases with no gene match: 4. This CDR3 reads CASSQLGGGSYNEQFF. The CDR3 region has the DNA TGCGCCAGCAGCCAGCTCGGGGGGGGCTCCTACAATGAGCAGTTCTTC.

The chain links TRBV5-1 to TRBJ2-3; TRBD1 matches at 9 bases. Germline loops: CDR1 SGHRS, CDR2 YFSETQ. After removal of 7 bases from V and 4 bases from J, the junction contained 10 bases not matched to a gene. The CDR3 is made up of 15 amino acids. The CDR3 bases are TGCGCCAGCCGCTGGGACAGGGCGGGTGCAGATACGCAGTATTTT. Translation: CASRWDRAGADTQYF.

V is TRBV28 and J is TRBJ2-7, with TRBD2 as a possible D gene (5 bases). Germline V CDR1 and CDR2: MDHEN, SYDVKM. V dropped 2 bases and J dropped 1 base, with 12 bases sitting between them. The CDR3 is made up of 15 amino acids. The CDR3 sequence: CASSLSSTGSYEQYF. CDR3 DNA sequence: TGTGCCAGCAGTTTAAGCTCGACGGGATCCTACGAGCAGTACTTC.

There are a few counts of this clone. This chain links TRBV29-1 with TRBJ1-5; a weak D match, TRBD1 (5 bases). The CDR3 runs 13 residues. The V gene lost 4 bases and the J gene lost 7 bases, with 14 bases spanning the gap. Germline V lookup: CDR1 SQVTM, CDR2 ANQGSEA. CDR3 protein: CSVVARVGQPQHF. CDR3 sequence (DNA): TGCAGCGTTGTAGCCAGGGTGGGACAGCCCCAGCATTTT.

The chain employs TRBV7-2 and TRBJ1-1, with a possible D match to TRBD1 (5 bases). CDR3 size: 14 residues. V was clipped by 7 bases and J by 5 bases, with 17 bases between them. Germline V gene lookup returns CDR1 SGHTA and CDR2 FQGNSA. The CDR3 sequence: CASTGSAGRTEAFF. CDR3 sequence (DNA): TGTGCCAGCACGGGTTCGGCAGGGCGGACTGAAGCTTTCTTT.

The rearrangement joins TRBV6-5 to TRBJ1-1, with D hard to call. Trimming removed 11 bases at V and 1 base at J, with 20 bases between. Germline V CDR1 and CDR2: MNHEY, SVGAGI. The CDR3 covers 15 residues. DNA of the CDR3: TGTGCCTCCGCTTGGGGTTACCCGCGGAACACTGAAGCTTTCTTT. Its protein is CASAWGYPRNTEAFF.

The chain combines TRBV5-4 with TRBJ2-5, with TRBD2 matching over 11 bases. Germline V gene lookup returns CDR1 SGHNT and CDR2 YYREEE (reference sequence). This CDR3 is 16 amino acids long. The J segment lost 1 base and the V segment lost 2 bases, leaving 4 bases of the junction unmatched. This chain's CDR3 is CASSFGTSGPQETQYF. The CDR3 DNA is TGTGCCAGCAGCTTCGGGACTAGCGGTCCCCAAGAGACCCAGTACTTC.

This clone was detected a few times. This rearrangement joins TRBV5-3 to TRBJ2-5, with D maybe TRBD2 (6 bases). TRBV5-3 is designated an ORF whose function remains uncertain. The CDR3 is 16 amino acids. Trimming took off 8 bases at V and 5 bases at J, with 25 bases between the two ends. The CDR3 region is CARDPRLGGLRETQYF. The CDR3 nucleotides read TGTGCCAGGGATCCCCGACTGGGAGGTCTCCGGGAGACCCAGTACTTC.

The rearrangement uses TRBV6-5 and TRBJ1-5; possible D gene TRBD1, 6 bases. The CDR3 has 16 residues. Trimming removed 0 bases at V and 5 bases at J, with 14 bases between. The germline gives CDR1 MNHEY, CDR2 SVGAGI. CDR3 protein: CASSYSDSPPDQPQHF. CDR3 in DNA: TGTGCCAGCAGTTACTCGGACAGTCCTCCCGATCAGCCCCAGCATTTT.

The rearrangement links TRBV7-2 to TRBJ2-5, with TRBD2 identical over 10 bases. Germline V lookup: CDR1 SGHTA, CDR2 FQGNSA. The CDR3 extends over 15 amino acids. Trimming removed 5 bases from V and 13 bases from J; junction bases left unmatched: 16. CDR3 loop: CASSPNLAGARGMYF. CDR3 coding DNA: TGTGCCAGCAGCCCGAATCTAGCGGGGGCCCGGGGGATGTACTTC.

V gene TRBV29-1 combines with J gene TRBJ1-1; no clear D gene. The CDR3 is made up of 13 amino acids. Deletions cut 3 bases from V and 0 bases from J, with 8 bases between. Germline-derived CDR1 and CDR2 are SQVTM and ANQGSEA. The CDR3 sequence is CSVEVGMNTEAFF. The CDR3 DNA sequence: TGCAGCGTTGAGGTCGGTATGAACACTGAAGCTTTCTTT.